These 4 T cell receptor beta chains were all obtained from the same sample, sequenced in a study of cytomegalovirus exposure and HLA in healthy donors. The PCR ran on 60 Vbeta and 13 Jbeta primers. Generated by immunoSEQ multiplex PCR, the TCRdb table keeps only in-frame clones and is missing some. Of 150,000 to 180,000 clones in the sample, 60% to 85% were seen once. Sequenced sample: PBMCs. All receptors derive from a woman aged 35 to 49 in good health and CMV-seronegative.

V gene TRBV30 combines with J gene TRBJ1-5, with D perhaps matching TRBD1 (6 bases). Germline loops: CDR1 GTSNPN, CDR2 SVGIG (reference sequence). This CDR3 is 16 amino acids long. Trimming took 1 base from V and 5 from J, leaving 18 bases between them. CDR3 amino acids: CAWSAFGQSADQPQHF. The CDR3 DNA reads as TGTGCCTGGAGTGCATTCGGACAGTCCGCCGATCAGCCCCAGCATTTT. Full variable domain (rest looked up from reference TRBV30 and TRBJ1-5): SQTIHQWPATLVQPVGSPLSLECTVEGTSNPNLYWYRQAAGRGLQLLFYSVGIGQISSEVPQNLSASRPQDRQFILSSKKLLLSDSGFYLCAWSAFGQSADQPQHFGDGTRLSIL.

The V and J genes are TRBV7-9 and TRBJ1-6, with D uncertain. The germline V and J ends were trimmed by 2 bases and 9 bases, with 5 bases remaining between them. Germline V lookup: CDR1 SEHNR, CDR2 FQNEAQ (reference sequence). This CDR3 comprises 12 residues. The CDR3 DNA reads TGTGCCAGCAGCTTAAATATTTCACCCCTCCACTTT. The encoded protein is CASSLNISPLHF.

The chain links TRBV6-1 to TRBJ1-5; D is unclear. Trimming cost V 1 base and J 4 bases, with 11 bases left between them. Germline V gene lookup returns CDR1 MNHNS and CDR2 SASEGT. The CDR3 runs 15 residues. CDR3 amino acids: CASSEVRGRNQPQHF. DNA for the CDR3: TGTGCCAGCAGTGAAGTTCGTGGGCGTAATCAGCCCCAGCATTTT.

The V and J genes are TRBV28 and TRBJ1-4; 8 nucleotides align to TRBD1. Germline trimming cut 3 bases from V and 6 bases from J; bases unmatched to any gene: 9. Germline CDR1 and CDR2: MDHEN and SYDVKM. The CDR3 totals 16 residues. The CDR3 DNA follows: TGTGCCAGCAGTTTTGTAACAGGGGGTTATTATGAAAAACTGTTTTTT. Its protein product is CASSFVTGGYYEKLFF.